The clone carrying this TCR beta chain was seen once. No antigen is known for it. A much larger clone lies a single base off, so this may be a read error. This entry belongs to a study of read filtering for tumor transcriptome and immune sequencing. Study details: TCR-mapped reads were about 3.5 to 10.27 million with IR-seq versus roughly 85 to 1,400 with RNA-seq. Regarding the study as a whole: About 80% of IR-seq clonotypes had one read, totaling around 4% of reads; RNA-seq: approximately 75% and 45%.

At the time of active disease, bone marrow was collected from every patient. Molecular barcoded adaptors covering alpha/delta and beta/gamma chains were used on around 370 ng RNA. TCRdb called the reads again in MiXCR, with one record for every CDR3 protein. Of 75,000 to 95,000 distinct CDR3 sequences in the sample, 20% to 25% were seen once. Sequencing input: a population of CD138-negative cells sorted from bone marrow. The receptor was derived from a donor older than 35 with multiple myeloma.

The CDR3 DNA reads TGCGCCAGCAGCTTGTACGACCAAGAGACCCAGTCCTTC. It yields the protein CASSLYDQETQSF. The V gene is TRBV5-1, the J gene TRBJ2-5; D uncertain. The CDR3 contains 13 residues. CDR1 is SGHRS, CDR2 YFSETQ, per germline.